The rows below give T cell receptor beta chains drawn from one sample of a study of PD-1 blockade in classical Hodgkin lymphoma. Clones were read by immunoSEQ multiplex PCR, and TCRdb kept only the in-frame ones, dropping some. The sample has 5,000 to 6,000 clones, 82% seen once. The source was CD8+ T cells from blood, collected at baseline. All receptors come from a human donor with classical Hodgkin lymphoma. CDR3s leave out the opening cysteine and the closing phenylalanine or tryptophan.

v_gene: TRBV28
j_gene: TRBJ2-3
CDR3aa: ASNTGQGTSTDTQY

v_gene: TRBV2
j_gene: TRBJ2-1
CDR3aa: ARAGSLRYNEQF

v_gene: TRBV7-9
j_gene: TRBJ1-1
CDR3aa: ASSAGATEAF

v_gene: TRBV12-5
j_gene: TRBJ2-3
CDR3aa: ASGLPHLQGGEAADTQY

v_gene: TRBV5-1
j_gene: TRBJ1-2
CDR3aa: ASSAGQGRRDYGYT

v_gene: TRBV5-5
j_gene: TRBJ1-1
CDR3aa: ASTRQGITEAF

v_gene: TRBV11-2
j_gene: TRBJ1-1
CDR3aa: ASSLEGSHTEAF

v_gene: TRBV19
j_gene: TRBJ2-1
CDR3aa: ASSRDRDSYNEQF

v_gene: TRBV6-5
j_gene: TRBJ1-1
CDR3aa: ASSSDRGDTEAF

v_gene: TRBV4-3
j_gene: TRBJ2-3
CDR3aa: ASSRIGTGSTDTQY

v_gene: TRBV28
j_gene: TRBJ1-1
CDR3aa: ASSTPGQGTAEAF

v_gene: TRBV7-9
j_gene: TRBJ1-5
CDR3aa: ASSPQGAPPYSNQPQH

v_gene: TRBV19
j_gene: TRBJ1-2
CDR3aa: ATSPGQLLYGYT

v_gene: TRBV30
j_gene: TRBJ1-2
CDR3aa: AWSVREGRYYGYT

v_gene: TRBV28
j_gene: TRBJ1-3
CDR3aa: ASSSLTTNSGNTIY

v_gene: TRBV4-3
j_gene: TRBJ2-7
CDR3aa: ASSQIQGGSYEQY

v_gene: TRBV7-8
j_gene: TRBJ2-7
CDR3aa: ASSLPGYEQY

v_gene: TRBV18
j_gene: TRBJ1-4
CDR3aa: ASSPPGLLNMF

v_gene: TRBV10-3
j_gene: TRBJ1-2
CDR3aa: AIRGQGPNYGYT

v_gene: TRBV27
j_gene: TRBJ1-1
CDR3aa: ASSSSNFRPGGRNTEAF

v_gene: TRBV6-6
j_gene: TRBJ1-2
CDR3aa: ASSQTGVNYGYT

v_gene: TRBV5-5
j_gene: TRBJ1-5
CDR3aa: ASSPPRDRGFWGNQPQH

v_gene: TRBV4-1
j_gene: TRBJ2-7
CDR3aa: ASSQDRTESYEQY

v_gene: TRBV15
j_gene: TRBJ1-6
CDR3aa: ATSRDGAAGNSPLH

v_gene: TRBV14
j_gene: TRBJ1-2
CDR3aa: ASSPRETGGYT

v_gene: TRBV14
j_gene: TRBJ2-1
CDR3aa: ASSQGMGTTPRGEQF

v_gene: TRBV9
j_gene: TRBJ2-6
CDR3aa: ASSAGQGVAGANVLT

v_gene: TRBV10-1
j_gene: TRBJ1-1
CDR3aa: ASSGALTEAF

v_gene: TRBV4-3
j_gene: TRBJ2-7
CDR3aa: ASSPHRGDRYEQY

v_gene: TRBV18
j_gene: TRBJ2-7
CDR3aa: ASSPPGREYEQY

v_gene: TRBV28
j_gene: TRBJ2-1
CDR3aa: ASSPGVADSYNEQF

v_gene: TRBV7-9
j_gene: TRBJ2-1
CDR3aa: ASSLEGGTDSYNEQF

v_gene: TRBV5-5
j_gene: TRBJ1-3
CDR3aa: ASSLISGDGNTIY

v_gene: TRBV28
j_gene: TRBJ2-7
CDR3aa: ASRTGSEQY

v_gene: TRBV4-1
j_gene: TRBJ1-2
CDR3aa: ASSQAPGARGYT

v_gene: TRBV14
j_gene: TRBJ2-7
CDR3aa: ASSQPPGQGDYEQY

v_gene: TRBV28
j_gene: TRBJ2-5
CDR3aa: ASSRGTGGAPFQETQY

v_gene: TRBV27
j_gene: TRBJ1-6
CDR3aa: ASSSGTSPLH

v_gene: TRBV16
j_gene: TRBJ2-5
CDR3aa: ASSQYGKAETQY

v_gene: TRBV6-5
j_gene: TRBJ1-1
CDR3aa: ASSYTENTEAF

v_gene: TRBV7-2
j_gene: TRBJ2-7
CDR3aa: ASSPTGSFYEQY

v_gene: TRBV10-3
j_gene: TRBJ2-3
CDR3aa: AISETSAGGLTDTQY

v_gene: TRBV28
j_gene: TRBJ2-1
CDR3aa: ASSLPRALSSYNEQF

v_gene: TRBV13
j_gene: TRBJ2-7
CDR3aa: ASSLGNREQY

v_gene: TRBV2
j_gene: TRBJ1-4
CDR3aa: ASTTALTELF

v_gene: TRBV29-1
j_gene: TRBJ1-4
CDR3aa: SINAPGGGEKLF

v_gene: TRBV25-1
j_gene: TRBJ1-1
CDR3aa: ASSDMGQGRGEAF

v_gene: TRBV27
j_gene: TRBJ2-1
CDR3aa: ATSSSGGYNEQF

v_gene: TRBV7-6
j_gene: TRBJ2-1
CDR3aa: ASSLTGRVVDEQF

v_gene: TRBV19
j_gene: TRBJ2-1
CDR3aa: ASAPGTGHYNEQF

v_gene: TRBV27
j_gene: TRBJ2-3
CDR3aa: ASSFSWGSSTDTQY

v_gene: TRBV5-5
j_gene: TRBJ2-3
CDR3aa: ASSFSGGGTDTQY

v_gene: TRBV25-1
j_gene: TRBJ1-2
CDR3aa: ASSATGTDGYT

v_gene: TRBV27
j_gene: TRBJ2-1
CDR3aa: ASSFQTSGAYEQF

v_gene: TRBV27
j_gene: TRBJ2-7
CDR3aa: ASSLGQSTEQY

v_gene: TRBV4-3
j_gene: TRBJ2-7
CDR3aa: ASSLRDGSSYEQY

v_gene: TRBV4-3
j_gene: TRBJ2-1
CDR3aa: ASSQRTGRGEQF

v_gene: TRBV13
j_gene: TRBJ2-5
CDR3aa: ASSLGAEETQY

v_gene: TRBV6-1
j_gene: TRBJ2-7
CDR3aa: ASSDLGREQY

v_gene: TRBV4-1
j_gene: TRBJ1-2
CDR3aa: ASSGVANYGYT